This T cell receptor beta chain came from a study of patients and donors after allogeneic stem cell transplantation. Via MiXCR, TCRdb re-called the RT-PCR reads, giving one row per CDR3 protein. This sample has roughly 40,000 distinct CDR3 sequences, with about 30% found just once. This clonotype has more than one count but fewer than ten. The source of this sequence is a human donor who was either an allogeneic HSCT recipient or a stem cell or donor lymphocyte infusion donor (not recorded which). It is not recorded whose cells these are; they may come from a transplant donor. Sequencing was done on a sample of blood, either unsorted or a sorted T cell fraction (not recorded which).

The DNA for the CDR3 is TGTGCCAGCAGTTTAGGAGTTGTAGCGGCTAGCGGACACCCCAAAAACATTCAGTACTTC. It codes for CASSLGVVAASGHPKNIQYF. The chain couples TRBV12-3 or TRBV12-4 to TRBJ2-4; 7 nucleotides match TRBD2. After removal of 1 base from V and 2 bases from J, the junction contained 17 bases not matched to a gene. This CDR3 contains 20 residues.